This entry lists 29 T cell receptor beta chains sequenced from one sample in a study of regulatory T cells in long-lasting Graves disease. HTBI primers from iRepertoire and Arm-PCR of CDR3 regions yielded the TCR beta libraries. TCRdb reprocessed the multiplex PCR reads with MiXCR, giving one entry per CDR3 protein. The sample carries roughly 520,000 distinct CDR3 sequences, more than 10% recorded once. Stated time point: newly diagnosed GD, antithyroid drugs for less than 3 months. PBMC-extracted RNA yielded the TCR library. These data were likewise used in another study, on T cells in Graves' hyperthyroidism and ophthalmopathy.

The source material was peripheral blood mononuclear cells (PBMCs), sampled at new diagnosis, from a patient treated with antithyroid drugs. These receptors came from a woman in her twenties or thirties with Graves disease.

This clonotype has ten or more counts. The rearrangement links TRBV27 to TRBJ2-7, with 7 bases fitting TRBD1. V was clipped by 4 bases and J by 3 bases; unmatched bases: 15. The CDR3 length is 17 residues. CDR1 and CDR2 from the germline V gene are MNHEY and SMNVEV (reference sequence). CDR3 nucleotide sequence: TGTGCCAGCAGTTCCAACCGCTATCAGGGACAGATCTACGAGCAGTACTTC. This sequence encodes CASSSNRYQGQIYEQYF.

This clonotype occurred many times. The V and J genes are TRBV6-1 and TRBJ1-1, with no clear D. Germline V gives CDR1 MNHNS, CDR2 SASEGT. This CDR3 is built from 13 residues. V dropped 1 base and J dropped 3 bases, with 6 bases sitting between them. In DNA, the CDR3 is TGTGCCAGCAGTGAAGGGGAGCACACTGAAGCTTTCTTT. This codes for CASSEGEHTEAFF.

There are many counts of this clonotype. The CDR3 sequence is CAWTPKGRGRGDEQFF. The DNA of the CDR3 is TGTGCCTGGACTCCCAAAGGAAGGGGGCGCGGGGATGAGCAGTTCTTC. The chain is built from TRBV30 and TRBJ2-1, with D possibly matching TRBD1 (7 bases). This CDR3 is built from 16 residues. Germline V gene data show CDR1 as GTSNPN and CDR2 as SVGIG (reference sequence). The ends were cut back, 4 bases at V and 8 bases at J, with 24 bases in the middle.

In its sample, this clonotype was seen once. This chain joins TRBV11-2 and TRBJ1-1, with D maybe TRBD1 (6 bases). V gave up 5 bases and J gave up 0 bases, with 10 bases separating them. This CDR3 region has 14 residues. CDR1 and CDR2 from the germline V gene are SGHAT and FQNNGV. CDR3 in amino acids: CASSRTGLNTEAFF. The CDR3 nucleotides are TGTGCCAGCAGCCGTACAGGGCTGAACACTGAAGCTTTCTTT.

This clonotype was recorded many times. The V and J genes are TRBV20-1 and TRBJ2-3; TRBD2 agrees at 12 bases. The J segment lost 7 bases and the V segment lost 5 bases, leaving 13 bases of the junction unmatched. The germline V gene has CDR1 DFQATT and CDR2 SNEGSKA (reference sequence). CDR3 length: 16 amino acids. In nucleotides, the CDR3 is TGCAGTGCTCCTTTCAGACTAGCGGGAGCCCTCCATACGCAGTATTTT. Translation: CSAPFRLAGALHTQYF.

A remark on this clonotype: A read error is likely here: a far larger clone is one base away. The genes are TRBV6-9 and TRBJ1-5; D gene unclear. The CDR3 runs to 15 residues. Germline V gene sequence: CDR1 MNHGY, CDR2 SVAAGI. The CDR3 is CASSFDGNSNQTQHF. In DNA form, the CDR3 reads TGTGCCAGCAGTTTTGACGGGAATAGCAATCAGACCCAGCATTTT.

This clonotype has a count of ten or more. The rearrangement links TRBV2 to TRBJ2-2; 10 positions agree with TRBD1. J was trimmed by 4 bases and V by 4 bases; bases with no gene match: 3. Germline V gene data show CDR1 as SNHLY and CDR2 as FYNNEI. CDR3 length: 15 amino acids. The CDR3 bases are TGTGCCAGCAGTGGACAGGGGGCGAGCACCGGGGAGCTGTTTTTT. Translated: CASSGQGASTGELFF.

This clonotype came up many times. The rearrangement uses TRBV6-2 or TRBV6-3 and TRBJ2-1, with 8 bases aligning to TRBD2. The J call is uncertain, as TRBJ2-5 better fits the DNA end. This CDR3 has 12 residues. Germline loops: CDR1 MNHEY, CDR2 SVGEGT. In DNA form, the CDR3 reads TGTGCCAGCGGGACTAGTCCTGAGACCCAGTACTTC. It translates to CASGTSPETQYF.

The chain has TRBV12-3 or TRBV12-4 and TRBJ2-1, with TRBD1 identical over 12 bases. With 5 bases clipped from V and 3 bases from J, the junction kept 14 bases outside the gene matches. The CDR3 sequence is 19 residues long. The CDR3 DNA reads TGTGCCAGCAGTACGACCGGGACAGGGGGCCGATCGGGCTACAATGAGCAGTTCTTC. Its translation is CASSTTGTGGRSGYNEQFF.

A few counts support this clonotype. V and J are TRBV12-3 or TRBV12-4 and TRBJ1-1, with TRBD1 as a possible D gene (6 bases). The CDR3 is 14 residues long. The V end was cut by 2 bases, the J end by 3 bases, with 10 bases between. The CDR3 sequence: CASSLSRGHTEAFF. CDR3 nucleotides: TGTGCCAGCAGTTTATCACGGGGGCACACTGAAGCTTTCTTT.

This clonotype has a count of ten or more. This chain connects TRBV19 to TRBJ1-5; D unclear. The germline CDR1 and CDR2 sequences are LNHDA and SQIVND (reference sequence). V was trimmed by 5 bases and J by 3 bases, leaving 20 bases between them. This CDR3 comprises 17 residues. For the CDR3, the DNA is TGTGCCAGTAGTCCGTCCTCCCACGTCCGAGCCAATCAGCCCCAGCATTTT. It codes for CASSPSSHVRANQPQHF.

This chain connects TRBV7-9 to TRBJ2-7; D is perhaps TRBD2 (6 bases). The V and J ends lost 5 bases and 8 bases respectively, with 19 bases between them. The CDR3 is 14 amino acids. Germline V lookup: CDR1 SEHNR, CDR2 FQNEAQ (reference sequence). This chain's CDR3 is CASSPTNLLAQQYF. The CDR3 DNA is TGTGCCAGCAGCCCGACAAATTTACTAGCACAGCAGTACTTC. The whole variable domain, filled in from reference TRBV7-9 and TRBJ2-7, reads DTGVSQNPRHKITKRGQNVTFRCDPISEHNRLYWYRQTLGQGPEFLTYFQNEAQLEKSRLLSDRFSAERPKGSFSTLEIQRTEQGDSAMYLCASSPTNLLAQQYFGPGTRLTVT.

This clonotype occurred many times. The chain recombines TRBV29-1 with TRBJ2-1; a weak D match, TRBD2 (6 bases). CDR1 and CDR2 from the germline V gene are SQVTM and ANQGSEA. Trimming pared 6 bases from V and 2 bases from J, leaving 14 bases between. The CDR3 has 14 amino acids. This chain's CDR3 is CSVTKREPYNEQFF. CDR3 DNA: TGCAGCGTGACCAAACGGGAGCCCTACAATGAGCAGTTCTTC.

This clonotype was seen ten or more times. The J gene is TRBJ2-1, the V gene TRBV11-3, with 7 bases aligning to TRBD2. Unmatched junction bases numbered 7, after V lost 5 bases and J lost 6 bases. The CDR3 sequence is 14 residues long. Looked up from germline, CDR1 is SGHNT and CDR2 is YENEEA. The CDR3 region has the DNA TGTGCCAGCAGCCGGCTCCTAGCGGCCAATGAGCAGTTCTTC. Its translation: CASSRLLAANEQFF.

The chain combines TRBV5-1 with TRBJ2-5; 12 positions agree with TRBD2. The germline CDR1 and CDR2 sequences are SGHRS and YFSETQ. This CDR3 contains 17 residues. Germline trimming cut 4 bases from V and 1 base from J; bases unmatched to any gene: 8. This CDR3 reads CASSHWTSGTLQETQYF. CDR3 in DNA: TGCGCCAGCAGCCATTGGACTAGCGGGACCCTCCAAGAGACCCAGTACTTC.

In this sample, this clonotype turned up many times. The chain links TRBV11-2 to TRBJ2-3, with 8 bases identical to TRBD1. Germline V gene data show CDR1 as SGHAT and CDR2 as FQNNGV. The CDR3 spans 18 residues. V gave up 2 bases and J gave up 2 bases; unmatched junction bases: 12. CDR3 nucleotides: TGTGCCAGCAGCTTAAGGTCTTGGGACAGGAAGAACACAGATACGCAGTATTTT. Translated, it gives CASSLRSWDRKNTDTQYF.

This clonotype was observed many times. This sequence joins TRBV5-4 and TRBJ2-7; 7 bases align to TRBD2. This CDR3 has 15 amino acids. Germline loops: CDR1 SGHNT, CDR2 YYREEE (reference sequence). The V and J ends lost 4 bases and 5 bases, in that order; junction bases with no gene match: 12. The CDR3, as DNA: TGTGCCAGCAGCACCCGGGACTACGAAACACACGAGCAGTACTTC. Translated, it gives CASSTRDYETHEQYF.

In its sample, this clonotype was seen many times. The V call is TRBV7-9, the J call TRBJ2-7, with TRBD2 matching over 8 bases. Germline V gene sequence: CDR1 SEHNR, CDR2 FQNEAQ (reference sequence). The CDR3 has 15 amino acids. The junction had 6 bases not matched to a gene; V was cut back by 3 bases and J by 2 bases. CDR3 DNA sequence: TGTGCCAGCAGCTTTGGGGTAGCGGGACCCTACGAGCAGTACTTC. Protein sequence: CASSFGVAGPYEQYF. The full variable domain, in which reference TRBV7-9 and TRBJ2-7 provide the parts outside the CDR3, is DTGVSQNPRHKITKRGQNVTFRCDPISEHNRLYWYRQTLGQGPEFLTYFQNEAQLEKSRLLSDRFSAERPKGSFSTLEIQRTEQGDSAMYLCASSFGVAGPYEQYFGPGTRLTVT.

This clonotype was seen many times. In DNA form, the CDR3 reads TGTGCCACCAGTGGGGGAAGCGGAGGTTACAATGAGCAGTTCTTC. Its protein product is CATSGGSGGYNEQFF. This chain links TRBV24-1 with TRBJ2-1; D possibly corresponds to TRBD2 (5 bases). The CDR3 has 15 residues. Germline-derived CDR1 and CDR2 are KGHDR and SFDVKD. Trimming took 5 bases from V and 4 from J, leaving 14 bases between them.

The chain carries TRBV20-1 and TRBJ2-1; 8 nucleotides align to TRBD2. The V segment lost 3 bases and the J segment 2 bases; nucleotides outside the gene matches: 9. This CDR3 is built from 16 residues. CDR1 and CDR2 from the germline V gene are DFQATT and SNEGSKA (reference sequence). The CDR3 region is CSASSPGRAPYNEQFF. CDR3 coding DNA: TGCAGTGCTAGCTCCCCCGGGAGGGCCCCCTACAATGAGCAGTTCTTC.

This clonotype appeared many times. This rearrangement joins TRBV27 to TRBJ1-6, with D possibly TRBD1 on 5 matching bases. Trimming shortened V by 2 bases and J by 2 bases, and 13 bases separated the two germline ends. CDR1 MNHEY and CDR2 SMNVEV come from the germline V gene (reference sequence). The CDR3 is 17 residues long. CDR3 nucleotides: TGTGCCAGCAGTTTAAAGCAGGGAGGAACCTATAATTCACCCCTCCACTTT. Translation gives CASSLKQGGTYNSPLHF.

This clonotype was picked up many times. The chain joins TRBV30 to TRBJ1-6; D uncertain. This CDR3 region has 13 residues. From germline, CDR1 is GTSNPN and CDR2 SVGIG (reference sequence). V lost 2 bases and J lost 7, with 9 bases in between. The CDR3 region has the DNA TGTGCCTGGAGTCGGATAAGGAATTCACCCCTCCACTTT. Amino acid sequence: CAWSRIRNSPLHF.

This clonotype occurred many times. The chain is built from TRBV15 and TRBJ1-4; tentative D call: TRBD1 (6 bases). Germline-derived CDR1 and CDR2 are LNHNV and YYDKDF (reference sequence). CDR3 length: 16 amino acids. Trimming took off 4 bases at V and 8 bases at J, with 20 bases between the two ends. In DNA, the CDR3 is TGTGCCACCAGCAAGTGGAACACCTGGGGACACGAAAAACTGTTTTTT. It translates to CATSKWNTWGHEKLFF.

Regarding this clonotype: A much larger clone lies one base from this, so it may be a read error. The chain links TRBV5-1 to TRBJ2-5; tentatively, D is TRBD1 (5 bases). CDR3 length: 13 residues. The germline CDR1 and CDR2 sequences are SGHRS and YFSETQ. The CDR3 reads CASAGQMQGTQYF. CDR3 sequence (DNA): TGCGCCAGCGCCGGACAAATGCAAGGGACCCAGTACTTC.

This clonotype appeared many times. The chain links TRBV20-1 to TRBJ2-7; TRBD1 agrees at 10 bases. V lost 1 base and J lost 6; bases outside the gene matches: 9. The CDR3 is 15 amino acids. CDR1 and CDR2 from the germline V gene are DFQATT and SNEGSKA (reference sequence). The CDR3 region is CSARAWDRGRREQYF. Written as DNA, the CDR3 is TGCAGTGCTAGAGCGTGGGACAGGGGTAGGCGCGAGCAGTACTTC.

The V and J genes are TRBV6-5 and TRBJ1-4, with 9 bases fitting TRBD1. Per the germline V gene, CDR1 is MNHEY and CDR2 is SVGAGI. The V and J ends lost 6 bases and 5 bases, in that order; junction bases with no gene match: 7. CDR3 length: 15 amino acids. The CDR3 nucleotides read TGTGCCAGCAGCTACGACAGGGGGAAAAATGAAAAACTGTTTTTT. Residues: CASSYDRGKNEKLFF.

This rearrangement joins TRBV5-4 to TRBJ2-7; a weak D match, TRBD1 (8 bases). V was clipped by 0 bases and J by 5 bases, with 15 bases between them. The CDR3 extends over 15 amino acids. The V gene's germline CDR1 is SGHNT and CDR2 YYREEE (reference sequence). The CDR3 nucleotides are TGTGCCAGCAGCTTGGGAGGACAGGGAGGGAACGAGCAGTACTTC. Amino acid sequence: CASSLGGQGGNEQYF.

The rearrangement joins TRBV4-1 to TRBJ1-1; TRBD1 is a possible D gene (6 bases). With 4 bases removed from V and 8 bases from J, the gap between germline ends came to 20 bases. The germline gives CDR1 MGHRA, CDR2 YSYEKL. The CDR3 is 15 amino acids. The CDR3 DNA reads TGCGCCAGCAGCCCCCCCCCCACCGGGACATCGGAAGCTTTCTTT. Protein product: CASSPPPTGTSEAFF.

In the case of this clonotype: Possible read error: a much larger clone is one base away. The V call is TRBV28, the J call TRBJ2-7; 7 bases are shared with TRBD1. V lost 6 bases and J lost 5; bases outside the gene matches: 13. The germline CDR1 and CDR2 sequences are MDHEN and SYDVKM. The CDR3 contains 15 residues. Here the CDR3 reads CASSRPGQRNHEQYF. DNA for the CDR3: TGTGCCAGCAGCCGCCCGGGACAGAGGAACCACGAGCAGTACTTC.